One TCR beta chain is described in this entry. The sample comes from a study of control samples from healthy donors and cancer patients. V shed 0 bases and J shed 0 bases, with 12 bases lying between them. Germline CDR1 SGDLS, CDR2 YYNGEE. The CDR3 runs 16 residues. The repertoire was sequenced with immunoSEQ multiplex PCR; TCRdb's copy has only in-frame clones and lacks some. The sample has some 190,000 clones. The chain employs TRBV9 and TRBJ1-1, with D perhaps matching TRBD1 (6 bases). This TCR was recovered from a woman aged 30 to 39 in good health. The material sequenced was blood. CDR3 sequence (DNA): TGTGCCAGCAGCGTAGAGGTAGGGGGGATGAACACTGAAGCTTTCTTT. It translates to CASSVEVGGMNTEAFF.